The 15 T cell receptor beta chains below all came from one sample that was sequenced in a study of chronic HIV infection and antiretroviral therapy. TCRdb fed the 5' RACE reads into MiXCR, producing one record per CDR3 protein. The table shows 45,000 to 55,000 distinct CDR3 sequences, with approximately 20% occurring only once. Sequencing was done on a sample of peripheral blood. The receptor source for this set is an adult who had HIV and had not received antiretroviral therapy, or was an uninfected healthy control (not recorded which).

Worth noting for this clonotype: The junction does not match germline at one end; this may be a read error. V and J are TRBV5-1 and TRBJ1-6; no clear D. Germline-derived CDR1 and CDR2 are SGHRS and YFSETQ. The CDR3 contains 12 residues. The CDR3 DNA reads TGCGCCAGCAGCTTGGCCGGCCAGTCCTACTACTTT. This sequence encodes CASSLAGQSYYF.

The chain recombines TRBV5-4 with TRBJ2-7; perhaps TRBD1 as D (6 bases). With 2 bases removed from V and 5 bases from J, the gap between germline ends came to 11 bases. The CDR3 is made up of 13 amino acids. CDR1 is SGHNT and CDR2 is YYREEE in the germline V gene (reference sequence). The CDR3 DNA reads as TGTGCCAGCAGCTTTCAGGGGTACGACGAGCAGTACTTC. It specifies CASSFQGYDEQYF. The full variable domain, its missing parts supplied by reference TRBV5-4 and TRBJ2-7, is ETGVTQSPTHLIKTRGQQVTLRCSSQSGHNTVSWYQQALGQGPQFIFQYYREEENGRGNFPPRFSGLQFPNYSSELNVNALELDDSALYLCASSFQGYDEQYFGPGTRLTVT.

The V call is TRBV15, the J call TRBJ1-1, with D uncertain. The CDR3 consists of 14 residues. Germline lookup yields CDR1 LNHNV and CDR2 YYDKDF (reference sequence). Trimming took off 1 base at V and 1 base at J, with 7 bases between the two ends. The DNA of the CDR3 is TGTGCCACCAGCAGAGTACCCTGGAACACTGAAGCTTTCTTT. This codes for CATSRVPWNTEAFF.

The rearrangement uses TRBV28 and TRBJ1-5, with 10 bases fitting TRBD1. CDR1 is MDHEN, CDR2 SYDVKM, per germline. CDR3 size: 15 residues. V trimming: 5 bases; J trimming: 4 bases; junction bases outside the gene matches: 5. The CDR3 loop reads CASSGQGGPNQPQHF. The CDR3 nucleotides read TGTGCCAGCAGTGGACAGGGGGGCCCAAATCAGCCCCAGCATTTT.

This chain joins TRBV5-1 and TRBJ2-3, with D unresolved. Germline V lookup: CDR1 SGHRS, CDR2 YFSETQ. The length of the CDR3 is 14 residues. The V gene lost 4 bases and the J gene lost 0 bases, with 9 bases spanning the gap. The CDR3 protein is CASSGVYSTDTQYF. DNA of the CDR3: TGCGCCAGCAGCGGGGTCTATAGCACAGATACGCAGTATTTT.

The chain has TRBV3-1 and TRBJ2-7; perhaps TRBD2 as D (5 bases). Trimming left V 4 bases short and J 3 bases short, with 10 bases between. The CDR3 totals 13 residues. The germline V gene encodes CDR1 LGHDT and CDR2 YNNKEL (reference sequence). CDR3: CASSPLGFYEQYF. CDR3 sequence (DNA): TGTGCCAGCAGCCCACTAGGGTTCTACGAGCAGTACTTC.

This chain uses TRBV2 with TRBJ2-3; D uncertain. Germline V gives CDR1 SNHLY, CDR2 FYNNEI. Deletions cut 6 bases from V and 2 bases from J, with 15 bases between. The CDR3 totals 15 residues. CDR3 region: CASRDRLGVTDTQYF. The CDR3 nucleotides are TGTGCCAGCAGGGATCGACTTGGGGTCACAGATACGCAGTATTTT.

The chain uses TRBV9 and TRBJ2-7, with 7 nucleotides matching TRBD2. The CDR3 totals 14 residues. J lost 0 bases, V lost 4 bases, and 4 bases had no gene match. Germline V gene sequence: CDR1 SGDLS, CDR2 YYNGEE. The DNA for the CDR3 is TGTGCCAGCAGCCCCCGGGACTACTCCTACGAGCAGTACTTC. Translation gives CASSPRDYSYEQYF.

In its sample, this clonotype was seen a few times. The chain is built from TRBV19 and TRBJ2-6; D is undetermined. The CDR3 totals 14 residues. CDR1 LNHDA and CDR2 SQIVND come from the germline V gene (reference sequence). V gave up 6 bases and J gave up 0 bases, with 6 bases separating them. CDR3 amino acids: CASSRYSGANVLTF. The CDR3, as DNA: TGTGCCAGTAGCCGGTACTCTGGGGCCAACGTCCTGACTTTC.

For the CDR3, the DNA is TGTGCCACCAAGAACGGCTACGAGCAGTACTTC. Residues: CATKNGYEQYF. This rearrangement joins TRBV28 to TRBJ2-7; D is unresolved. Trimming stripped 10 bases from V and 3 bases from J, with 10 bases between. The CDR3 is made up of 11 amino acids. Germline V gene data show CDR1 as MDHEN and CDR2 as SYDVKM.

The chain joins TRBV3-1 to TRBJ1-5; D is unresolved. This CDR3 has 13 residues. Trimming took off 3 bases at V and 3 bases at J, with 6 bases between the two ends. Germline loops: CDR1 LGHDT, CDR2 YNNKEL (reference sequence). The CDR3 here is CASSQTPNQPQHF. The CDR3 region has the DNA TGTGCCAGCAGCCAGACACCCAATCAGCCCCAGCATTTT.

This CDR3 is CASSLGPGAGELFF. The CDR3 DNA reads TGTGCCAGCAGTTTAGGGCCGGGGGCCGGGGAGCTGTTTTTT. V usage is TRBV12-3 or TRBV12-4 and J usage is TRBJ2-2; maybe TRBD2 (6 bases). This CDR3 has 14 residues. V was shortened by 1 base and J by 6 bases, with 9 bases between the two germline ends.

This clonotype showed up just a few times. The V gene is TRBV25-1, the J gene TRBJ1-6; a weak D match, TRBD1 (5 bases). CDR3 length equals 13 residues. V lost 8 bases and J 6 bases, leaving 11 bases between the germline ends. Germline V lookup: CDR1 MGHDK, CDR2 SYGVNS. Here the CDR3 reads CASSRGVNSPLHF. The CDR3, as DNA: TGTGCCAGCTCAAGAGGGGTTAATTCACCCCTCCACTTT.

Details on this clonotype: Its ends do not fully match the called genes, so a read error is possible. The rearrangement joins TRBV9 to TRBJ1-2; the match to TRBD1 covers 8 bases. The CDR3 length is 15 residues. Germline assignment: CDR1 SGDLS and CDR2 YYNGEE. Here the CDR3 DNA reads TGTGCCAGCAGCACTCAGGGGGCGCCTAACTATGGCGACACCTTC. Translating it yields CASSTQGAPNYGDTF.

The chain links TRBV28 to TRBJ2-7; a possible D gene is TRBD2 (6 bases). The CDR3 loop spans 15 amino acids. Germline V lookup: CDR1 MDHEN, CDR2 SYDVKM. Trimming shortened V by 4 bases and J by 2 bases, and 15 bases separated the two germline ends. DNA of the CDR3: TGTGCCAGCAGTTCCCTCCTGGGGGGAACCTACGAGCAGTACTTC. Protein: CASSSLLGGTYEQYF.